Given below is one T cell receptor (beta chain) in context. CDR1 LNHDA and CDR2 SQIVND come from the germline V gene (reference sequence). With 8 bases clipped from V and 5 bases from J, the junction kept 5 bases outside the gene matches. The CDR3 is 13 amino acids. The data were obtained in a study of blood T cell repertoires in COVID-19. Turning to the study itself: Acute and convalescent COVID-19 samples came from the United States, Italy and Spain. In each case, the material was cDNA or gDNA derived from T cells, B-cell-depleted T cells, or PBMCs.

Original processing methods: Researchers report that nucleated cell counts were estimated from reference gene primer amplification. This table comes from immunoSEQ multiplex PCR, and its TCRdb copy is limited to in-frame clones, with some not included. For V, J and clone size, that table is used; D and trimming come from the DNA. The table records some 83,000 clones, roughly 78% of them present only once. This rearrangement joins TRBV19 to TRBJ2-2; 7 nucleotides match TRBD2. The sequence was collected from a woman aged 80 or over with acute or convalescent COVID-19. Sequenced input: peripheral blood. The DNA of the CDR3 is TGTGCCAGTCGAGGCGGGAGAACCGGGGAGCTGTTTTTT. This gives the protein CASRGGRTGELFF.